This TCR beta chain stems from a study of blood T cell repertoires in COVID-19. With 4 bases removed from V and 4 bases from J, the gap between germline ends came to 3 bases. Per the germline V gene, CDR1 is SGHRS and CDR2 is YFSETQ. This CDR3 contains 11 residues. Produced via immunoSEQ multiplex PCR; TCRdb's table is partial and in-frame only. The top ten hold 18% of the sample, which has more than 80,000 clones, roughly nine tenths seen once. The TCR originated in a woman aged 55-69 years with COVID-19, enrolled during active disease. This sequence joins TRBV5-1 and TRBJ2-1; D gene ambiguous. The specimen was peripheral blood. In nucleotides, the CDR3 is TGCGCCAGCAGCCTATACAATGAGCAGTTCTTC. Residues: CASSLYNEQFF.